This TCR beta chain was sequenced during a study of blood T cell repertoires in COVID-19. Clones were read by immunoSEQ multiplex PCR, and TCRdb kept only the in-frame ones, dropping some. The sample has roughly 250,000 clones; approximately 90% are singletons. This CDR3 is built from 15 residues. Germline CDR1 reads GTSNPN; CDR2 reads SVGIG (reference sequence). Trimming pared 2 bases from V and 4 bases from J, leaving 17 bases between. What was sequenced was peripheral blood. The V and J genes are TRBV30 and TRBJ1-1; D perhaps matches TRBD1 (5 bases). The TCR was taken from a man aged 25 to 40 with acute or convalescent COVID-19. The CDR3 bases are TGTGCCTGGAGTCCAAAGCAGGGTGGAATCACTGAAGCTTTCTTT. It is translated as CAWSPKQGGITEAFF.